The next 11 T cell receptor beta chains were all read from a single sample in a study of T-cell memory formation after mild COVID-19 (dated by TCRdb to the early 2020s). Receptors were amplified or captured by 5' RACE. The run used an Illumina NovaSeq 6000. In-frame beta chains were kept once TCRdb had trimmed the public reads at Q25 with fastp and called clones with MiXCR. Every entry covers one CDR3 protein and lists the most common genes and DNA from its rows. This sample gives about 50,000 distinct CDR3 sequences in total; about 12% of them show up just once. The top ten clonotypes cover approximately 25% of the sample. Material: PBMCs or a T cell subset sorted from them (not recorded which). All receptors come from a man between 18 and 29 years old who had mild COVID-19 (a few samples of this study predate the infection). The sample titles of this study are shuffled in the database, so cell type and time point are left out; the donor was told from shared clones.

This clonotype occurred a few times. The chain uses TRBV24-1 and TRBJ1-2; D uncertain. The ends were cut back, 6 bases at V and 1 base at J, with 11 bases in the middle. CDR3 length: 14 residues. Germline V lookup: CDR1 KGHDR, CDR2 SFDVKD. The CDR3 DNA sequence: TGTGCCACCAGTCGTTGGCGGTGTAACTATGGCTACACCTTC. Translated: CATSRWRCNYGYTF.

In this sample, this clonotype turned up a few times. The chain joins TRBV4-3 to TRBJ2-7, with 7 bases fitting TRBD1. V lost 0 bases to trimming and J lost 6 bases; unmatched junction nucleotides: 8. This CDR3 has 15 amino acids. CDR1 is LGHNA, CDR2 YSLEER, per germline. The CDR3 bases are TGCGCCAGCAGCCAAGATACAGGGGCTATTCCCGAGCAGTACTTC. The encoded protein is CASSQDTGAIPEQYF.

The J gene is TRBJ1-1, the V gene TRBV15; D possibly corresponds to TRBD1 (5 bases). The CDR3 has 12 residues. V lost 5 bases to trimming and J lost 5 bases, with 9 bases between them. Germline values: CDR1 LNHNV, CDR2 YYDKDF (reference sequence). CDR3 coding DNA: TGTGCCACCAGCTGGGGGAAGACTGAAGCTTTCTTT. Amino acid sequence: CATSWGKTEAFF.

This clonotype was detected a few times. The chain employs TRBV13 and TRBJ2-1; unclear D gene. V was pared by 4 bases and J by 0 bases, with 10 bases between. The germline V gene has CDR1 PRHDT and CDR2 FYEKMQ (reference sequence). The CDR3 covers 15 residues. Here the CDR3 DNA reads TGTGCCAGCAGCTGGGCTAGAGGCTCCTACAATGAGCAGTTCTTC. It translates to CASSWARGSYNEQFF.

There are a few counts of this clonotype. The gene calls are TRBV12-5 and TRBJ2-3, with 10 bases fitting TRBD1. V gave up 1 base and J gave up 8 bases; unmatched junction bases: 3. Germline loops: CDR1 LGHNT, CDR2 FRNRAP. The CDR3 loop spans 14 amino acids. CDR3 in amino acids: CASGLGDRGGTQYF. The CDR3 DNA is TGTGCTAGTGGTTTGGGGGACAGGGGCGGTACGCAGTATTTT.

This clonotype was detected ten times or more. V is TRBV20-1 and J is TRBJ2-1; D might be TRBD1 or TRBD2, each matching 5 bases. Germline V gene sequence: CDR1 DFQATT, CDR2 SNEGSKA (reference sequence). V was cut by 5 bases and J by 0 bases, with 14 bases left in between. The CDR3 runs to 15 residues. The CDR3: CSAYPPGRSYNEQFF. The DNA for the CDR3 is TGCAGTGCTTATCCTCCGGGACGCTCCTACAATGAGCAGTTCTTC.

The CDR3 DNA reads as TGTGCCAGCAGTGAATTACAGGGTCAGGTCTCCCTCCACTTT. Its protein is CASSELQGQVSLHF. The rearrangement links TRBV25-1 to TRBJ1-6, with D possibly matching TRBD1 (6 bases). From germline, CDR1 is MGHDK and CDR2 SYGVNS. Trimming pared 1 base from V and 14 bases from J, leaving 15 bases between. This CDR3 contains 14 residues.

The table lists this clonotype with a few counts. J is TRBJ1-2 and V is TRBV5-1; no firm D call. Trimming removed 4 bases at V and 0 bases at J, with 16 bases between. The CDR3 totals 16 residues. Germline assignment: CDR1 SGHRS and CDR2 YFSETQ. CDR3 coding DNA: TGCGCCAGCAGCCCCGGCCATAGCGGGGCTAACTATGGCTACACCTTC. Protein sequence: CASSPGHSGANYGYTF. The full variable domain, completed using reference TRBV5-1 and TRBJ1-2, is KAGVTQTPRYLIKTRGQQVTLSCSPISGHRSVSWYQQTPGQGLQFLFEYFSETQRNKGNFPGRFSGRQFSNSRSEMNVSTLELGDSALYLCASSPGHSGANYGYTFGSGTRLTVV.

The genes are TRBV7-9 and TRBJ2-5; 8 bases are a match to TRBD2. The CDR3 spans 17 residues. After removal of 1 base from V and 0 bases from J, the junction contained 7 bases not matched to a gene. Per germline, CDR1 SEHNR and CDR2 FQNEAQ (reference sequence). CDR3 sequence reads: CASSLGGSGVYQETQYF. CDR3 DNA: TGTGCCAGCAGCTTAGGAGGTAGCGGGGTCTACCAAGAGACCCAGTACTTC.

In this sample, this clonotype turned up many times. The chain recombines TRBV6-2 or TRBV6-3 with TRBJ2-3; no definite D call. The CDR3 is made up of 15 amino acids. CDR1 MNHEY and CDR2 SVGEGT come from the germline V gene. Trimming stripped 2 bases from V and 0 bases from J, with 9 bases between. In nucleotides, the CDR3 is TGTGCCAGCAGTTACATACAGTCCAGCACAGATACGCAGTATTTT. Protein product: CASSYIQSSTDTQYF.

The table lists this clonotype with a few counts. A read error may account for a junction end that differs from germline. The DNA of the CDR3 is TGTGCCAGCAGGCTCCCGGGACAGCTACTATCCTTC. Translating gives CASRLPGQLLSF. The chain joins TRBV2 to TRBJ1-2; 7 bases match TRBD1. The germline gives CDR1 SNHLY, CDR2 FYNNEI. This CDR3 comprises 12 residues.